This TCR beta chain was observed in a study of shared clonotypes between healthy human individuals. The genomic DNA of each subset was split evenly across several immunoSEQ plates. Method: immunoSEQ multiplex PCR; TCRdb's copy keeps in-frame clones and lacks some. The table shows 1.6 million or so clones, with roughly 96% occurring only once. The CDR3 contains 17 residues. J lost 2 bases, V lost 3 bases, and 9 bases had no gene match. Germline assignment: CDR1 MGHRA and CDR2 YSYEKL. Donation came from healthy HIV-negative adults that had no recent acute infections or vaccinations. The TCR originated in a man aged 25-40 years in good health. Sample: naive CD4+ T cells sorted from blood. Noted subset: CD45RA+ positively selected. The chain is built from TRBV4-1 and TRBJ2-1; TRBD1 matches 8 bases. Here the CDR3 reads CASSQEQDRAAYNEQFF. As DNA, the CDR3 is TGCGCCAGCAGCCAGGAACAGGACAGGGCCGCCTACAATGAGCAGTTCTTC.